The rows below give T cell receptor beta chains drawn from one sample of a study of quantifying T cell responses using KT2 cells. TCRdb fed the UMI-ligation and nested PCR reads into MiXCR, producing one record per CDR3 protein. Here the sample spans some 50,000 distinct CDR3 sequences, around a tenth being singletons. Sequences were obtained from PBMCs spiked with cells of the T cell clone KT2. The receptors shown here come from a human donor. The CDR3 runs from the conserved cysteine through the conserved F or W. Fields, in order: clone size, CDR3 length, J gene, V gene, D gene, CDR3 DNA, CDR3 protein. The D gene is left open where the match is weak. Size values are once, few and many counts, or a class for expanded clones, and some rows have none.

>few|17|TRBJ2-2|TRBV3-1|TRBD1
TGTGCCAGCAGCCACCTATACAGGGGCCCTAGGGGCGGGGAGCTGTTTTTT
CASSHLYRGPRGGELFF
>few|12|TRBJ1-2|TRBV6-2/TRBV6-3|-
TGTGCCAGCAGTTACTCGACGGTCAGCTACACCTTC
CASSYSTVSYTF
>few|15|TRBJ1-3|TRBV12-3/TRBV12-4|-
TGTGCCAGCACCCTCGGACAGCACTCTGGAAACACCATATATTTT
CASTLGQHSGNTIYF
>few|11|TRBJ1-1|TRBV29-1|-
TGCAGCGTTGACAGGAACACTGAAGCTTTCTTT
CSVDRNTEAFF
>-|10|TRBJ1-1|TRBV19|-
TGTGCCAGTACCTCTTCTGAAGCTTTCTTT
CASTSSEAFF
>few|16|TRBJ1-6|TRBV2|-
TGTGCCAGCAGTGGAAGTGTGGAGGATTTCCATTCACCCCTCCACTTT
CASSGSVEDFHSPLHF
>many|12|TRBJ1-1|TRBV12-3/TRBV12-4|TRBD1
TGTGCCAGCAGGCCTCTTGACAGGGCAACTTTCTTT
CASRPLDRATFF
>many|16|TRBJ2-1|TRBV24-1|TRBD2
TGTGCCACCAGTGATTTGCCCAGCGGGATCAGGAATGAGCAGTTCTTC
CATSDLPSGIRNEQFF
>many|17|TRBJ2-3|TRBV9|TRBD2
TGTGCCAGCAGCCCCCACCTGGCGGGGGGTAGCACAGATACGCAGTATTTT
CASSPHLAGGSTDTQYF
>many|9|TRBJ2-1|TRBV27|-
TGTGCCACGCGCGGTGAGCAGTTCTTC
CATRGEQFF
>few|14|TRBJ2-5|TRBV2|TRBD1
TGTGCCAGCAGCCGGACAGGGGACTATGAGACCCAGTACTTC
CASSRTGDYETQYF
>few|16|TRBJ2-1|TRBV19|TRBD1
TGTGCCAGTAGTATAGTTAGGGGACAGGGAAGTAATGAGCAGTTCTTC
CASSIVRGQGSNEQFF
>few|14|TRBJ2-3|TRBV18|-
TGTGCCAGCTCACCTGCCCTCCGGGCAGATACGCAGTATTTT
CASSPALRADTQYF
>many|15|TRBJ1-1|TRBV11-2|-
TGTGCCAGCAGCTTAGCCAACAGGCCGAACACTGAAGCTTTCTTT
CASSLANRPNTEAFF
>few|14|TRBJ2-1|TRBV11-2|TRBD2
TGTGCCAGCAGCCCCTTGGGCGGGAGGCGCGAGCAGTTCTTC
CASSPLGGRREQFF
>few|18|TRBJ2-6|TRBV4-1|TRBD1
TGCGCCAGCAGCCGCCCCACGGGACAGCCTGATGGGGCCAACGTCCTGACTTTC
CASSRPTGQPDGANVLTF
>many|14|TRBJ2-3|TRBV15|-
TGTGCCACCAGCAGCGGCCAAGACACAGATACGCAGTATTTT
CATSSGQDTDTQYF
>few|15|TRBJ1-4|TRBV6-5|TRBD1
TGTGCCAGCAGTTATTCGACAGGGACTAATGAAAAACTGTTTTTT
CASSYSTGTNEKLFF
>many|14|TRBJ1-1|TRBV11-3|-
TGTGCCAGCAGTTATACACGGGGGGTCTCTGAAGCTTTCTTT
CASSYTRGVSEAFF
>-|19|TRBJ1-1|TRBV12-3/TRBV12-4|-
TGTGCCAGCAGTTTTTTGGCGTTTCGGGGGGGGGGATTGAACACTGAAGCTTTCTTT
CASSFLAFRGGGLNTEAFF
>many|12|TRBJ2-5|TRBV12-3/TRBV12-4|-
TGTGCCAGCAGTCGGACCGAAGAGACCCAGTACTTC
CASSRTEETQYF
>-|16|TRBJ2-1|TRBV11-3|TRBD2
TGTGCCAGCAGCTCAGACGGGAGGGAGGGCAAGAATGAGCAGTTCTTC
CASSSDGREGKNEQFF
>few|13|TRBJ2-7|TRBV5-5|TRBD1
TGTGCCAGCAGCGGACAGGGCTACTACGAGCAGTACTTC
CASSGQGYYEQYF
>-|14|TRBJ1-2|TRBV6-2/TRBV6-3|TRBD1
TGTGCCAGCAGTTACTTACAGGGGAGCTATGGCTACACCTTC
CASSYLQGSYGYTF
>-|14|TRBJ1-1|TRBV5-1|-
TGCGCCAGCAGCTTGGTGTCGGCGAACACTGAAGCTTTCTTT
CASSLVSANTEAFF
>-|16|TRBJ2-3|TRBV12-3/TRBV12-4|-
TGTGCCAGCAGTTTAAGTGGGACATCTTACACAGATACGCAGTATTTT
CASSLSGTSYTDTQYF
>many|12|TRBJ2-7|TRBV29-1|TRBD1
TGCAGCGTGGAGACAGGGGGGCGCGAGCAGTACTTC
CSVETGGREQYF
>few|14|TRBJ2-4|TRBV27|-
TGTGCCAGCAGTTTATTGGCGGCCAAAAACATTCAGTACTTC
CASSLLAAKNIQYF
>many|17|TRBJ2-1|TRBV20-1|TRBD1
TGCAGTGCTCGAAGCCCACTCAACTCCCCGACAGGGGTTGAGCAGTTCTTC
CSARSPLNSPTGVEQFF
>few|12|TRBJ2-1|TRBV2|-
TGTGCCAGCAACGTCCAGGCGAATGAGCAGTTCTTC
CASNVQANEQFF
>few|15|TRBJ1-2|TRBV5-5|-
TGTGCCAGCAGCCCATACCGGGAGGCGTGGGATGGCTACACCTTC
CASSPYREAWDGYTF
>-|16|TRBJ1-6|TRBV7-8|-
TGTGCCAGCAGCTTAGCGAGTGTGAGCTTTAATTCACCCCTCCACTTT
CASSLASVSFNSPLHF
>few|16|TRBJ1-5|TRBV4-2|TRBD1
TGTGCCAGCAGCCAAGATATGGGACAGGGGAATCAGCCCCAGCATTTT
CASSQDMGQGNQPQHF
>many|15|TRBJ2-5|TRBV11-2|-
TGTGCCAGCAGCTTAGTTTGGGCTCCACAAGAGACCCAGTACTTC
CASSLVWAPQETQYF
>few|16|TRBJ1-5|TRBV6-5|-
TGTGCCACCAGTAGAGGGGGGCTAAATAGCAATCAGCCCCAGCATTTT
CATSRGGLNSNQPQHF
>few|12|TRBJ2-7|TRBV3-1|-
TGTGCCAGCAGCCAACGGCTCTACGAGCAGTACTTC
CASSQRLYEQYF
>-|15|TRBJ2-1|TRBV20-1|TRBD1
TGCAGTGCTACCACCGGGACAGGGATAAACAATGAGCAGTTCTTC
CSATTGTGINNEQFF
>-|17|TRBJ1-2|TRBV6-5|-
TGTGCCAGCAGGGGAGCCCGGAGACACGATAGGCCTTATGGCTACACCTTC
CASRGARRHDRPYGYTF